Listed below are T cell receptor beta chains from one sample, sequenced in a study of response to subunit inactivated influenza vaccine. MiXCR, run by TCRdb on the RT-PCR reads, gives a single entry per CDR3 protein. The sample has approximately 170,000 distinct CDR3 sequences, approximately 12% seen once. These same data were also listed under a study on T cells expressing NK-cell markers.

The specimen was CD8+ T cells sorted from PBMCs, collected about 13 days after vaccination. The receptors shown here come from a man between 45 and 60 years old who received an inactivated influenza vaccine. The CDR3 runs from the conserved cysteine through the conserved F or W. Fields, in order: clone size, D gene, V gene, J gene, CDR3 protein, CDR3 DNA. A D gene is named only where the DNA matches it firmly. A row's size may be missing; if present it is once, few, many or a size class.

size: few
D: .
V: TRBV4-3
J: TRBJ2-3
CDR3: CASSQDVAGTDTQYF
DNA: TGCGCCAGCAGCCAAGATGTCGCTGGCACAGATACGCAGTATTTT

size: .
D: TRBD1
V: TRBV12-3/TRBV12-4
J: TRBJ1-1
CDR3: CASSYGTDPAFF
DNA: TGTGCCAGCAGTTACGGGACAGATCCAGCTTTCTTT

size: .
D: .
V: TRBV24-1
J: TRBJ2-3
CDR3: CATSSAGTQYF
DNA: TGTGCCACCAGTTCTGCGGGTACGCAGTATTTT

size: .
D: TRBD2
V: TRBV12-3/TRBV12-4
J: TRBJ2-1
CDR3: CASSLSSSGYNEQFF
DNA: TGTGCCAGCAGTTTATCCTCTAGCGGCTACAATGAGCAGTTCTTC

size: few
D: TRBD1
V: TRBV20-1
J: TRBJ2-7
CDR3: CSASGYRGHEQYF
DNA: TGCAGTGCTAGTGGATACAGGGGTCACGAGCAGTACTTC

size: .
D: .
V: TRBV28
J: TRBJ1-5
CDR3: CASSSRPIGNQPQHF
DNA: TGTGCCAGCAGTTCCCGGCCGATCGGCAATCAGCCCCAGCATTTT

size: many
D: TRBD2
V: TRBV5-1
J: TRBJ2-7
CDR3: CASSLVGEGYEQYF
DNA: TGCGCCAGCAGCTTGGTGGGGGAGGGGTACGAGCAGTACTTC

size: few
D: TRBD2
V: TRBV11-2
J: TRBJ2-3
CDR3: CASSLDLAGGPGLDTQYF
DNA: TGTGCCAGCAGCTTAGATCTAGCGGGGGGGCCAGGTTTGGATACGCAGTATTTT

size: many
D: TRBD1
V: TRBV4-3
J: TRBJ2-7
CDR3: CASPRFEQGVVSYEQYF
DNA: TGCGCCAGCCCAAGATTCGAGCAGGGGGTAGTCTCCTACGAGCAGTACTTC

size: few
D: TRBD2
V: TRBV27
J: TRBJ2-1
CDR3: CASSLSRASGGEQFF
DNA: TGTGCCAGCAGTTTATCCAGGGCCTCGGGGGGAGAGCAGTTCTTC

size: .
D: .
V: TRBV15
J: TRBJ2-5
CDR3: CATSQENSWETQYF
DNA: TGTGCCACCAGCCAGGAGAATTCATGGGAGACCCAGTACTTC

size: many
D: TRBD2
V: TRBV29-1
J: TRBJ2-7
CDR3: CSAGLAGVYEQYF
DNA: TGCAGCGCGGGACTAGCGGGAGTGTACGAGCAGTACTTC

size: few
D: TRBD2
V: TRBV5-8
J: TRBJ2-1
CDR3: CASSSDGLAGDLNEQFF
DNA: TGTGCCAGCAGCTCGGACGGACTAGCGGGAGATCTCAATGAGCAGTTCTTC

size: .
D: TRBD2
V: TRBV10-3
J: TRBJ2-1
CDR3: CAISDVSGRSYNEQFF
DNA: TGTGCCATCAGTGACGTTAGCGGGAGATCCTACAATGAGCAGTTCTTC

size: many
D: TRBD2
V: TRBV28
J: TRBJ2-5
CDR3: CASSLLAVEQETQYF
DNA: TGTGCCAGCAGTTTACTAGCGGTCGAACAAGAGACCCAGTACTTC

size: .
D: TRBD2
V: TRBV7-9
J: TRBJ2-7
CDR3: CASSAGGYYEQYF
DNA: TGTGCCAGCAGCGCCGGGGGGTACTACGAGCAGTACTTC

size: few
D: .
V: TRBV7-6
J: TRBJ2-6
CDR3: CASSLIGATGANVLTF
DNA: TGTGCCAGCAGCTTAATAGGGGCAACTGGGGCCAACGTCCTGACTTTC

size: few
D: TRBD2
V: TRBV20-1
J: TRBJ2-3
CDR3: CSARPSGGRDTQYF
DNA: TGCAGTGCTAGGCCCAGCGGGGGGCGGGATACGCAGTATTTT

size: few
D: .
V: TRBV4-1
J: TRBJ2-1
CDR3: CASSAVGADYNEQFF
DNA: TGCGCCAGCAGCGCCGTAGGGGCAGATTACAATGAGCAGTTCTTC

size: few
D: TRBD2
V: TRBV12-3/TRBV12-4
J: TRBJ2-7
CDR3: CASNPAGVAYEQYF
DNA: TGTGCCAGCAACCCAGCGGGAGTAGCCTACGAGCAGTACTTC

size: few
D: .
V: TRBV10-1
J: TRBJ1-2
CDR3: CASSEGGGYGYTF
DNA: TGCGCCAGCAGTGAAGGAGGGGGCTATGGCTACACCTTC

size: few
D: .
V: TRBV24-1
J: TRBJ2-1
CDR3: CATSVFDGRNEQFF
DNA: TGTGCCACCAGTGTATTCGACGGTAGGAATGAGCAGTTCTTC

size: .
D: TRBD1
V: TRBV25-1
J: TRBJ2-7
CDR3: CASSEYWGTGAYEQYF
DNA: TGTGCCAGCAGTGAATATTGGGGGACAGGGGCCTACGAGCAGTACTTC

size: many
D: .
V: TRBV28
J: TRBJ2-3
CDR3: CASSLEGLSITDTQYF
DNA: TGTGCCAGCAGTTTGGAGGGCCTTTCTATCACAGATACGCAGTATTTT

size: few
D: .
V: TRBV6-1
J: TRBJ2-1
CDR3: CASSNRGGGYNEQFF
DNA: TGTGCCAGCAGCAACAGGGGGGGGGGATACAATGAGCAGTTCTTC

size: few
D: .
V: TRBV28
J: TRBJ1-1
CDR3: CASSWYTEAFF
DNA: TGTGCCAGCAGTTGGTACACTGAAGCTTTCTTT

size: medium-sized
D: TRBD2
V: TRBV12-3/TRBV12-4
J: TRBJ2-5
CDR3: CAIRGLAGDEETQYF
DNA: TGTGCCATCCGTGGACTAGCGGGAGACGAAGAGACCCAGTACTTC

size: .
D: .
V: TRBV28
J: TRBJ1-4
CDR3: CASSFLGMSEKLFF
DNA: TGTGCCAGCAGCTTCCTAGGAATGAGTGAAAAACTGTTTTTT

size: few
D: TRBD2
V: TRBV9
J: TRBJ2-7
CDR3: CASSVDSSGPYEQYF
DNA: TGTGCCAGCAGCGTAGACTCTAGCGGCCCCTACGAGCAGTACTTC

size: few
D: .
V: TRBV6-1
J: TRBJ1-1
CDR3: CASRETDLNTEAFF
DNA: TGTGCCAGCAGAGAGACGGACTTGAACACTGAAGCTTTCTTT

size: .
D: .
V: TRBV29-1
J: TRBJ1-1
CDR3: CSVEDPDSRDYEAFF
DNA: TGCAGCGTTGAAGATCCGGATTCCAGGGATTACGAAGCTTTCTTT

size: .
D: .
V: TRBV6-2/TRBV6-3
J: TRBJ2-7
CDR3: CASSLAYPSYEQYF
DNA: TGTGCCAGCAGTTTAGCCTACCCCTCCTACGAGCAGTACTTC

size: many
D: .
V: TRBV11-3
J: TRBJ2-5
CDR3: CASSLEVYETQYF
DNA: TGTGCCAGCAGCTTAGAAGTCTATGAGACCCAGTACTTC

size: many
D: .
V: TRBV12-3/TRBV12-4
J: TRBJ2-5
CDR3: CASSVQGYQETQYF
DNA: TGTGCCAGCAGTGTACAGGGCTACCAAGAGACCCAGTACTTC

size: many
D: TRBD2
V: TRBV11-2
J: TRBJ2-1
CDR3: CASSLDWIAGEGNEQFF
DNA: TGTGCCAGCAGCTTAGATTGGATAGCGGGAGAGGGCAATGAGCAGTTCTTC

size: many
D: .
V: TRBV7-8
J: TRBJ2-1
CDR3: CASSLETAYNEQFF
DNA: TGTGCCAGCAGCTTGGAGACGGCTTACAATGAGCAGTTCTTC

size: few
D: .
V: TRBV28
J: TRBJ2-3
CDR3: CASSLGVASYTDTQYF
DNA: TGTGCCAGCAGTTTAGGGGTAGCGTCCTACACAGATACGCAGTATTTT